The 19 T cell receptor beta chains reported below all come from one sample, sequenced in a study of intratumoral heterogeneity in liver cancer. Multiple geographically separated regions of the hepatocellular carcinoma nodule were sampled separately. Assay used: immunoSEQ multiplex PCR; TCRdb lists only in-frame clones, some missing. The profile shows 5,000 to 8,000 clones, approximately 71% of them singletons. The sample consisted of tumor tissue, taken before any cancer treatment. The receptors originated from a woman aged 70 to 79 with hepatocellular carcinoma.

This clone was counted between two and nine times. V and J are TRBV19 and TRBJ1-5; D might be TRBD1 (5 bases). In germline, CDR1 is LNHDA, CDR2 SQIVND (reference sequence). CDR3 length equals 13 residues. V was pared by 1 base and J by 5 bases, with 6 bases between. CDR3 nucleotides: TGTGCCAGTAGTATAGTAGGGGATCAGCCCCAGCATTTT. It codes for CASSIVGDQPQHF.

V is TRBV5-1 and J is TRBJ2-3, with D hard to call. Germline CDR1 SGHRS, CDR2 YFSETQ. This CDR3 has 14 amino acids. Trimming stripped 4 bases from V and 2 bases from J, with 11 bases between. DNA of the CDR3: TGCGCCAGCAGCCTCCGGGCCTTCACAGATACGCAGTATTTT. This encodes CASSLRAFTDTQYF.

The rearrangement joins TRBV6-6 to TRBJ2-1, with 9 positions matching TRBD2. The CDR3 has 17 residues. J was trimmed by 4 bases and V by 5 bases; bases with no gene match: 12. Germline CDR1 MNHNY, CDR2 SVGAGI (reference sequence). This CDR3 reads CASSHPVAGGQYNEQFF. The CDR3 DNA reads as TGTGCCAGCAGTCACCCGGTTGCGGGAGGGCAATACAATGAGCAGTTCTTC.

The chain links TRBV29-1 to TRBJ2-7, with D maybe TRBD1 (5 bases). Germline V lookup: CDR1 SQVTM, CDR2 ANQGSEA. V lost 0 bases and J 2 bases, leaving 11 bases between the germline ends. CDR3 size: 14 residues. The DNA of the CDR3 is TGCAGCGTTGAAGACCCCCAGGGTACCTACGAGCAGTACTTC. Amino acids: CSVEDPQGTYEQYF.

Concerning this clone itself: At one end the junction does not follow the germline gene, possibly because of a read error. This chain joins TRBV5-1 and TRBJ2-7, with 7 bases fitting TRBD2. The CDR3 runs to 15 residues. The germline gives CDR1 SGHRS, CDR2 YFSETQ. The CDR3 DNA reads TGCGCCAGCAGCTCATCCCCGGGACTATCCTCCGAGCAGTACTTC. Its protein is CASSSSPGLSSEQYF.

The V call is TRBV5-1, the J call TRBJ2-1; 7 bases match TRBD2. The V gene's germline CDR1 is SGHRS and CDR2 YFSETQ. After removal of 4 bases from V and 10 bases from J, the junction contained 5 bases not matched to a gene. The CDR3 loop spans 12 amino acids. The CDR3 loop is CASSVGGGEQFF. The CDR3 region has the DNA TGCGCCAGCAGCGTAGGCGGGGGAGAGCAGTTCTTC. The full variable domain, with the rest looked up from reference TRBV5-1 and TRBJ2-1, is KAGVTQTPRYLIKTRGQQVTLSCSPISGHRSVSWYQQTPGQGLQFLFEYFSETQRNKGNFPGRFSGRQFSNSRSEMNVSTLELGDSALYLCASSVGGGEQFFGPGTRLTVL.

This clone is a singleton in its sample. V usage is TRBV5-8 and J usage is TRBJ2-6, with 10 bases matching TRBD1. CDR3 size: 20 residues. V was pared by 4 bases and J by 2 bases, with 15 bases of the junction left unmatched. From germline, CDR1 is SGHTS and CDR2 YDEGEE. CDR3 amino acids: CASSLTRDRGNRAGANVLTF. The CDR3 DNA sequence: TGTGCCAGCAGCCTGACCCGGGACAGGGGAAATCGGGCTGGGGCCAACGTCCTGACTTTC.

This clone was seen only once. CDR3 in amino acids: CASSYGADYYNEQFF. CDR3 in DNA: TGTGCCAGCAGCTATGGGGCAGATTACTACAATGAGCAGTTCTTC. The V call is TRBV5-6, the J call TRBJ2-1; D perhaps matches TRBD1 (5 bases). Trimming left V 3 bases short and J 3 bases short, with 13 bases between. The CDR3 covers 15 residues. Germline lookup yields CDR1 SGHDT and CDR2 YYEEEE. The full variable domain, rest sourced from reference TRBV5-6 and TRBJ2-1, is DAGVTQSPTHLIKTRGQQVTLRCSPKSGHDTVSWYQQALGQGPQFIFQYYEEEERQRGNFPDRFSGHQFPNYSSELNVNALLLGDSALYLCASSYGADYYNEQFFGPGTRLTVL.

The chain uses TRBV27 and TRBJ2-2, with 9 bases aligning to TRBD1. V lost 5 bases and J lost 7; bases outside the gene matches: 5. Per germline, CDR1 MNHEY and CDR2 SMNVEV (reference sequence). The CDR3 runs 14 residues. CDR3 nucleotide sequence: TGTGCCAGCAGTCTGGGACAGGGAATCGGGGAGCTGTTTTTT. It translates to CASSLGQGIGELFF.

This chain joins TRBV19 and TRBJ2-2, with TRBD1 as a possible D gene (6 bases). The CDR3 extends over 16 amino acids. V was clipped by 5 bases and J by 2 bases, with 15 bases between them. The germline gives CDR1 LNHDA, CDR2 SQIVND (reference sequence). The CDR3 sequence is CASSGAGTQNTGELFF. The CDR3 coding sequence is TGTGCCAGTAGTGGAGCCGGGACACAAAACACCGGGGAGCTGTTTTTT.

CDR3 sequence (DNA): TGTGCCAGCAGTGAACCCGGGAGCTTCACCGGGGAGCTGTTTTTT. Translated: CASSEPGSFTGELFF. The chain recombines TRBV2 with TRBJ2-2; TRBD2 might be the D (6 bases). With 2 bases removed from V and 4 bases from J, the gap between germline ends came to 11 bases. CDR3 length: 15 residues. Germline V gene lookup returns CDR1 SNHLY and CDR2 FYNNEI.

The V gene is TRBV29-1, the J gene TRBJ2-1; D uncertain. Germline V gene lookup returns CDR1 SQVTM and CDR2 ANQGSEA. The length of the CDR3 is 12 residues. V shed 4 bases and J shed 7 bases, with 11 bases lying between them. The CDR3 DNA sequence: TGCAGCGTTGGTTGGGCTTTGAATGAGCAGTTCTTC. This translates into CSVGWALNEQFF.

J is TRBJ2-5 and V is TRBV5-4; 7 nucleotides agree with TRBD2. The CDR3 spans 14 residues. Trimming took 0 bases from V and 5 from J; bases not matched to a gene: 4. Per germline, CDR1 SGHNT and CDR2 YYREEE (reference sequence). The CDR3 loop is CASSLDPAGETQYF. The CDR3 region has the DNA TGTGCCAGCAGCTTGGATCCAGCGGGGGAGACCCAGTACTTC.

The chain links TRBV6-2 or TRBV6-3 to TRBJ2-7; 10 bases match TRBD2. The CDR3 contains 15 residues. Trimming took 6 bases from V and 3 from J; bases not matched to a gene: 8. Germline V lookup: CDR1 MNHEY, CDR2 SVGEGT. For the CDR3, the DNA is TGTGCCAGCAGCCCCAGGACTAGCGGACACTACGAGCAGTACTTC. Its protein is CASSPRTSGHYEQYF.

V gene TRBV5-8 combines with J gene TRBJ1-5; the match to TRBD1 covers 8 bases. This CDR3 has 14 residues. Trimming at V came to 3 bases and at J to 6 bases, leaving 5 bases not matched to a gene. From germline, CDR1 is SGHTS and CDR2 YDEGEE. The CDR3 is CASSSRTGSQPQHF. In DNA, the CDR3 is TGTGCCAGCAGCTCGAGGACAGGGAGTCAGCCCCAGCATTTT.

The V call is TRBV7-3, the J call TRBJ2-3; the D gene is possibly TRBD2 (6 bases). CDR3 length: 14 amino acids. CDR1 SGHTA and CDR2 FQGTGA come from the germline V gene. V lost 3 bases, J lost 2 bases, and 9 bases lay in between. CDR3 DNA: TGTGCCAGCAGCTTCGGGACTCTCACAGATACGCAGTATTTT. This gives the protein CASSFGTLTDTQYF.

The V and J genes are TRBV10-2 and TRBJ1-5, with TRBD1 identical over 7 bases. CDR1 and CDR2 (germline): WSHSY, SAAADI. This CDR3 has 13 residues. The junction had 7 bases not matched to a gene; V was cut back by 8 bases and J by 6 bases. In DNA, the CDR3 is TGCGCCAGCCAAGGGGGCGCGGGTCAGCCCCAGCATTTT. Amino acids: CASQGGAGQPQHF.

The genes are TRBV28 and TRBJ1-3; D not certain. The V end was cut by 3 bases, the J end by 4 bases, with 4 bases between. CDR1 is MDHEN, CDR2 SYDVKM, per germline. This CDR3 is built from 12 residues. CDR3 in amino acids: CASSFSGNTIYF. The CDR3 nucleotides read TGTGCCAGCAGTTTTAGCGGAAACACCATATATTTT.

The chain recombines TRBV9 with TRBJ2-7, with 9 bases identical to TRBD2. J lost 4 bases, V lost 0 bases, and 5 bases had no gene match. Germline CDR1 is SGDLS and CDR2 is YYNGEE. This CDR3 comprises 15 residues. Here the CDR3 DNA reads TGTGCCAGCAGCGTAGGGTCTAGCGGGACGTACGAGCAGTACTTC. This codes for CASSVGSSGTYEQYF.